Sequencing of this TCR beta chain was carried out in a study of blood T cell repertoires in COVID-19 (dated by TCRdb to 2020 to 2022). Study-level background: The collaborator samples originated in the United States, Italy and Spain and spanned the acute and convalescent phases of COVID-19. The prospective study material was composed of cDNA or gDNA derived from T cells, B-cell-depleted T cells, or PBMCs. Deeply sampled blood TCRbeta repertoires from subjects exposed to, actively infected with, or recovered from COVID-19 were included in the dataset. The repertoires were made available in a free public database intended to serve as a resource for research on the immune response to SARS-CoV-2. The samples were drawn from the first 160 participants of the ongoing ImmuneRACE study and from over 950 subjects provided by 6 global collaborators. Sample metadata almost always included a de-identified subject ID, COVID-19 status, age in years and sex. Where HLA class I and class II types were available, the types were taken from metadata supplied by the sample provider, not from assay-based typing. The full study reports these points: How much clinical and demographic metadata was included differed by source and by participant, and the metadata was provided uncurated.

Concerning this clone itself: Its binding antigen is unknown. Base qualities are not recorded, but no much larger clone differs from it by a single base.

TCRbeta CDR3 regions were amplified from genomic DNA by means of the immunoSEQ Assay, a bias-controlled multiplex PCR. Per the authors' processing: The number of nucleated cells in each sample was estimated by amplification of reference gene primers within the assay. Sequence reads were collapsed and filtered to measure the absolute abundance of every unique TCRbeta CDR3 rearrangement. Productive Simpson clonality was computed per sample as the square root of Simpson's diversity index over productive rearrangements. Entries here come from immuneACCESS through TCRdb and include only in-frame sequences with V and J called. Some clones fail to appear in such tables; in the studies checked, an unresolved V gene covers under half of the shortfall, and the cause of the remainder is unknown. Clone size and V and J calls were adopted from that table, with D and trimming inferred from the DNA. This sample comprises about 78,000 clones, around 88% of them detected only once. The ten largest clones capture roughly 5% of the sample.

Whole blood was collected in K2EDTA tubes by collaborating institutions according to the institutions' own protocols. For TCRbeta analysis, collaborators shipped samples as frozen whole blood, isolated PBMCs, or DNA extracted from either of those sample types. The CDR3 runs 15 residues from the cysteine to the phenylalanine. Only the CDR3 DNA is retained, 45 bases long and in frame from the first base. CDR1 SGHRS and CDR2 YFSETQ are derived from the germline V gene. V is cut by 6 bases and J by 1 base, and the space between the germline ends is 13 bases. The chain is made from TRBV5-1 and TRBJ2-2; perhaps TRBD2 is the D gene, with 6 bases matching. This TCR came from an elderly woman with active or convalescent COVID-19. Sequenced: peripheral blood. The DNA sequence is given as TGCGCCAGCACACCGATGGGGGGGAACACCGGGGAGCTGTTTTTT. Its protein is CASTPMGGNTGELFF.